This T cell receptor (beta chain) is drawn from a study of blood T cell repertoires in COVID-19. On the study more broadly: Donors in the United States, Italy and Spain gave samples during acute or convalescent COVID-19.

Unmatched junction bases numbered 7, after V lost 3 bases and J lost 2 bases. From germline, CDR1 is MGHRA and CDR2 YSYEKL. This CDR3 spans 15 amino acids. Authors' analysis steps: Reference gene primer amplification gave estimated nucleated cell counts. Using immunoSEQ multiplex PCR, the repertoire was profiled, and TCRdb retains in-frame clones only, with some absent. V, J and clone size were drawn from that table, and D and trimming were deduced from the DNA. The data hold a few hundred thousand clones, with around 89% observed a single time. The rearrangement uses TRBV4-1 and TRBJ2-7; 7 nucleotides agree with TRBD1. This clonotype was sampled from a man aged 25 to 40 with acute or convalescent COVID-19. The sequencing input was peripheral blood. The CDR3 loop reads CASSQTGSMTYEQYF. The CDR3, as DNA: TGCGCCAGCAGCCAGACAGGGAGTATGACCTACGAGCAGTACTTC.